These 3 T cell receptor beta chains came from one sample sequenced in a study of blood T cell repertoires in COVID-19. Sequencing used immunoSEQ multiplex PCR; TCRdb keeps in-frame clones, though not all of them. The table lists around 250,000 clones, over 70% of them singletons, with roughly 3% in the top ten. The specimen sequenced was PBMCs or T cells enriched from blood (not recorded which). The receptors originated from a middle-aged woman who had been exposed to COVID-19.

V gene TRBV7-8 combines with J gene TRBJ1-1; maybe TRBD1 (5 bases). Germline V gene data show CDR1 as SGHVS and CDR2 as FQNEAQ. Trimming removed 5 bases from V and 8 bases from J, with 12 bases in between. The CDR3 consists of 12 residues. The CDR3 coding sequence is TGTGCCAGCAGCCCGGGACTCGCGGAAGCTTTCTTT. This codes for CASSPGLAEAFF.

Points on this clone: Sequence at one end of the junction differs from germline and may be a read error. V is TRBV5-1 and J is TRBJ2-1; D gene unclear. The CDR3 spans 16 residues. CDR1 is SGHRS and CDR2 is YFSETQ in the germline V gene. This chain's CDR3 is CASSLRPSRGDNEQFF. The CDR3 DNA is TGTGCCAGCAGCTTGAGGCCATCTAGAGGAGACAATGAGCAGTTCTTC. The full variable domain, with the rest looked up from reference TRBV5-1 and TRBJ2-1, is KAGVTQTPRYLIKTRGQQVTLSCSPISGHRSVSWYQQTPGQGLQFLFEYFSETQRNKGNFPGRFSGRQFSNSRSEMNVSTLELGDSALYLCASSLRPSRGDNEQFFGPGTRLTVL.

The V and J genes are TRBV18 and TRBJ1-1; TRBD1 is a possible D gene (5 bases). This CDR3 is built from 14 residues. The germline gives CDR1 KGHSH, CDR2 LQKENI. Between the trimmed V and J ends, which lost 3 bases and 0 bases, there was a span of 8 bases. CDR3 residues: CASSPSDMNTEAFF. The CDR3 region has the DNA TGTGCCAGCTCACCGTCGGACATGAACACTGAAGCTTTCTTT.